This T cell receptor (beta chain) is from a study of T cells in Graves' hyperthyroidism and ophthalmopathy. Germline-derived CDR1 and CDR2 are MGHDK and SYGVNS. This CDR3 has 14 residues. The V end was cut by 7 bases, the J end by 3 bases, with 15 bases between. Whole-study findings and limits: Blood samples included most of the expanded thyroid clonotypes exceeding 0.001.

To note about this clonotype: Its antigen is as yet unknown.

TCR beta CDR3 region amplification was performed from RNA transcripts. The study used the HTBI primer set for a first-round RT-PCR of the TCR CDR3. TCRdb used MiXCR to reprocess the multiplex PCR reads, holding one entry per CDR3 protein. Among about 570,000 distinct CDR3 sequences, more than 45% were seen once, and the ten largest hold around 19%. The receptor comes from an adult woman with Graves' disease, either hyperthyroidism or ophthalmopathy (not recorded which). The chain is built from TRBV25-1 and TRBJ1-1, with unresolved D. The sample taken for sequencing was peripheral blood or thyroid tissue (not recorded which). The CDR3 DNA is TGTGCCAGCAAGTTGGGGATTCGGGACACTGAAGCTTTCTTT. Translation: CASKLGIRDTEAFF.